This T cell receptor beta chain was identified during a study of PD-L1 blockade in urothelial cancer. Study-wide background: Blood yielded a median of 141,255 T cells per sample.

This table comes from immunoSEQ multiplex PCR, and its TCRdb copy is limited to in-frame clones, with some not included. The sample yields roughly 50,000 clones, 87% seen once. This CDR3 contains 15 residues. Trimming stripped 0 bases from V and 4 bases from J, with 13 bases between. Per germline, CDR1 SGHRS and CDR2 YFSETQ. This clonotype originated in a man in his sixties with urothelial cancer. The J gene is TRBJ1-2, the V gene TRBV5-1; a possible D gene is TRBD1 (5 bases). The source was PBMCs, collected around atezolizumab (anti-PD-L1) treatment. The CDR3 region has the DNA TGCGCCAGCAGCTTGGCGGGTGACAGTACCTATGGCTACACCTTC. As protein: CASSLAGDSTYGYTF.